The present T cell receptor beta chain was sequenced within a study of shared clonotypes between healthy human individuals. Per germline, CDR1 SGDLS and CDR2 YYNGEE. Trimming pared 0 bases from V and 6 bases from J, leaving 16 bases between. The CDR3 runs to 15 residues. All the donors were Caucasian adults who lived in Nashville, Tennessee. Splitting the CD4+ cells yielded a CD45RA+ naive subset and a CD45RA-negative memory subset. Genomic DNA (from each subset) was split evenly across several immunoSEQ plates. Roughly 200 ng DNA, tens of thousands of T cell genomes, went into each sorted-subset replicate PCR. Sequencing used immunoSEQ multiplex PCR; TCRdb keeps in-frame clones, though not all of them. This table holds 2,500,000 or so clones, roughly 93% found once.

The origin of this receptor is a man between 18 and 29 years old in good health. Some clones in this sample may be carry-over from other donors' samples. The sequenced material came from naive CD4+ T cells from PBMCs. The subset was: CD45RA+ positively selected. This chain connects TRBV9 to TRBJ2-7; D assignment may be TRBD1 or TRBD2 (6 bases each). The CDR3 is CASSVADGGMLEQYF. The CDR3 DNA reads TGTGCCAGCAGCGTAGCAGACGGGGGCATGCTCGAGCAGTACTTC. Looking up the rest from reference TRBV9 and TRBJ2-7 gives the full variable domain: DSGVTQTPKHLITATGQRVTLRCSPRSGDLSVYWYQQSLDQGLQFLIQYYNGEERAKGNILERFSAQQFPDLHSELNLSSLELGDSALYFCASSVADGGMLEQYFGPGTRLTVT.